The T cell receptor (beta chain) described here comes from a study of cytomegalovirus exposure and HLA in healthy donors. General study findings and limits: At a 0.05 false discovery rate, a later analysis found roughly 17,000 TCR beta sequences to be associated with HLA alleles.

PCR involved 60 Vbeta and 13 Jbeta primers. The assay was immunoSEQ multiplex PCR, and TCRdb's table has in-frame clones only and misses some. The table has roughly 190,000 clones, around three quarters seen once. In regard to this clone: Its antigen is unidentified.

The CDR3 runs to 16 residues. What was sequenced was PBMCs. The sequence derives from a woman in her forties or fifties in good health and CMV-seronegative. The chain employs TRBV21-1 and TRBJ1-6; the table gives TRBD1 as D, unverified against the DNA. TRBV21-1 counts as a pseudogene. The CDR3 here is CASSTRQGFGNSPLHF. As DNA, the CDR3 is TGTGCCAGCAGCACCCGACAGGGGTTTGGGAATTCACCCCTCCACTTT.